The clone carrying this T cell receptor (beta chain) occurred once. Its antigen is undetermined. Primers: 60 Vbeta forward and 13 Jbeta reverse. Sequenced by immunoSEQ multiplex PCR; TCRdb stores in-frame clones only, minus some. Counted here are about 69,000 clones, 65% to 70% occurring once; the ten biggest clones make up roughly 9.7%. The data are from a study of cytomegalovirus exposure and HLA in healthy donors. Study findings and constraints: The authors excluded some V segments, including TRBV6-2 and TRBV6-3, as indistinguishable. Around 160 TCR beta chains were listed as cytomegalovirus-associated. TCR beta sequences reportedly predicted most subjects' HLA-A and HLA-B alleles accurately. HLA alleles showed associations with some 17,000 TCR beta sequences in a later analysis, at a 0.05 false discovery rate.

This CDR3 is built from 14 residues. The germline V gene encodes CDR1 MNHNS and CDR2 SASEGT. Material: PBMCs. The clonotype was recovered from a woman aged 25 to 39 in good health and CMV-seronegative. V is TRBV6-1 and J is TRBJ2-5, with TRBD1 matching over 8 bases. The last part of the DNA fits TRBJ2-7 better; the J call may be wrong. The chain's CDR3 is CASRRGTGSYEQYF. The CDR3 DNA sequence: TGTGCCAGCAGACGGGGGACAGGCTCCTACGAGCAGTACTTC.